Listed below are T cell receptor beta chains from one sample, sequenced in a study of cytomegalovirus exposure and HLA in healthy donors. Data came from immunoSEQ multiplex PCR; TCRdb stores just in-frame clones and leaves some out. The repertoire table contains around 100,000 clones. Sequencing was carried out using PBMCs. All receptors come from a man aged 40-49 years in good health and CMV-seronegative. Both conserved end residues are part of each CDR3. A D gene is named only where the DNA matches it firmly.

V: TRBV9
D: TRBD2
J: TRBJ2-3
CDR3: CASSEQLAGAGTDTQYF
DNA: TGTGCCAGCAGCGAACAACTAGCGGGGGCAGGCACAGATACGCAGTATTTT

V: TRBV10-3
D: NA
J: TRBJ1-5
CDR3: CAISGGADDQPQHF
DNA: TGTGCCATCAGTGGCGGGGCAGACGATCAGCCCCAGCATTTT

V: TRBV27
D: TRBD2
J: TRBJ2-7
CDR3: CASSPRLAGRLDHEQYF
DNA: TGTGCCAGCAGTCCACGACTAGCGGGACGCCTCGACCACGAGCAGTACTTC

V: TRBV5-1
D: NA
J: TRBJ1-1
CDR3: CASSLGQNEHEAFF
DNA: TGCGCCAGCAGCTTGGGACAGAATGAGCATGAAGCTTTCTTT

V: TRBV6-1
D: NA
J: TRBJ2-1
CDR3: CASSVGGGGISYNEQFF
DNA: TGTGCCAGCAGTGTTGGCGGGGGCGGTATCTCCTACAATGAGCAGTTCTTC

V: TRBV25-1
D: NA
J: TRBJ2-5
CDR3: CASSHVLAQEETQYF
DNA: TGTGCCAGCAGCCATGTACTCGCACAGGAAGAGACCCAGTACTTC

V: TRBV28
D: TRBD1
J: TRBJ1-4
CDR3: CASSRDRGGEKLFF
DNA: TGTGCCAGCAGTAGGGACAGGGGCGGTGAAAAACTGTTTTTT

V: TRBV19
D: TRBD1
J: TRBJ1-3
CDR3: CATAGQGLSGNTIYF
DNA: TGTGCCACCGCGGGACAGGGTTTGTCTGGAAACACCATATATTTT

V: TRBV7-8
D: NA
J: TRBJ2-2
CDR3: CASRSLQGNTGELFF
DNA: TGTGCCAGCAGATCATTGCAGGGGAACACCGGGGAGCTGTTTTTT

V: TRBV9
D: TRBD1
J: TRBJ2-3
CDR3: CASSVEGTGPDTQYF
DNA: TGTGCCAGCAGCGTAGAGGGGACAGGGCCAGATACGCAGTATTTT

V: TRBV7-2
D: NA
J: TRBJ1-5
CDR3: CASSFSPYSSQPQHF
DNA: TGTGCCAGCAGCTTTAGCCCCTACTCTTCTCAGCCCCAGCATTTT

V: TRBV5-1
D: TRBD1
J: TRBJ2-7
CDR3: CASSLVSGTEYEQYF
DNA: TGCGCCAGCAGCTTGGTCTCCGGGACAGAGTACGAGCAGTACTTC

V: TRBV6-5
D: TRBD1
J: TRBJ2-7
CDR3: CASRSGTGREQYF
DNA: TGTGCCAGCAGGTCCGGGACAGGGCGGGAGCAGTACTTC

V: TRBV19
D: TRBD2
J: TRBJ2-1
CDR3: CATAPGTSSYNEQFF
DNA: TGTGCCACCGCACCTGGGACTAGCTCCTACAATGAGCAGTTCTTC

V: TRBV27
D: NA
J: TRBJ2-2
CDR3: CASSLQGPRTGELFF
DNA: TGTGCCAGCAGTTTACAGGGTCCGAGAACCGGGGAGCTGTTTTTT

V: TRBV6-1
D: TRBD2
J: TRBJ2-7
CDR3: CASKGTTFGYEQYF
DNA: TGTGCCAGCAAAGGGACTACCTTTGGCTACGAGCAGTACTTC

V: TRBV5-6
D: NA
J: TRBJ1-2
CDR3: CASSLARRSGYTF
DNA: TGTGCCAGCAGCTTGGCCCGGAGGTCTGGCTACACCTTC

V: TRBV6-5
D: NA
J: TRBJ1-1
CDR3: CASSLDRIKTEAFF
DNA: TGTGCCAGCAGTCTAGACAGGATTAAGACTGAAGCTTTCTTT

V: TRBV10-3
D: NA
J: TRBJ1-2
CDR3: CAITTYPEGGYTF
DNA: TGTGCCATCACAACATACCCGGAGGGTGGCTACACCTTC

V: TRBV2
D: TRBD1
J: TRBJ2-7
CDR3: CASSGDRGLSYEQYF
DNA: TGTGCCAGCTCGGGGGACAGGGGCTTGTCCTACGAGCAGTACTTC

V: TRBV6-1
D: NA
J: TRBJ2-2
CDR3: CASTFLPGELFF
DNA: TGTGCCAGCACCTTCCTACCAGGGGAGCTGTTTTTT

V: TRBV4-1
D: NA
J: TRBJ2-7
CDR3: CASSQGTGLGTYEQYF
DNA: TGCGCCAGCAGCCAAGGAACAGGGCTCGGGACCTACGAGCAGTACTTC

V: TRBV25-1
D: TRBD1
J: TRBJ1-1
CDR3: CASSETGAQNTEAFF
DNA: TGTGCCAGCAGTGAGACAGGGGCCCAAAACACTGAAGCTTTCTTT

V: TRBV5-8
D: NA
J: TRBJ1-1
CDR3: CASSQGLLGYTEAFF
DNA: TGTGCCAGCAGCCAAGGACTCCTAGGCTACACTGAAGCTTTCTTT

V: TRBV9
D: TRBD2
J: TRBJ2-7
CDR3: CASSLIAGGPGYEQYF
DNA: TGTGCCAGCAGCCTTATAGCGGGAGGGCCCGGTTACGAGCAGTACTTC

V: TRBV7-9
D: TRBD1
J: TRBJ2-1
CDR3: CASSKRRDRGLNEQFF
DNA: TGTGCCAGCAGCAAACGGAGGGACAGGGGGTTGAATGAGCAGTTCTTC

V: TRBV23-1
D: NA
J: TRBJ2-1
CDR3: CASRSSNNEQFF
DNA: TGCGCCAGCAGGTCGAGCAACAATGAGCAGTTCTTC

V: TRBV19
D: TRBD1
J: TRBJ2-7
CDR3: CASSAGQGTYEQYF
DNA: TGTGCCAGTAGTGCCGGACAGGGAACCTACGAGCAGTACTTC

V: TRBV7-8
D: NA
J: TRBJ2-6
CDR3: CASSRGASGANVLTF
DNA: TGTGCCAGCAGCCGGGGGGCCTCTGGGGCCAACGTCCTGACTTTC

V: TRBV14
D: TRBD2
J: TRBJ2-7
CDR3: CASSPPGGYYEQYF
DNA: TGTGCCAGCAGCCCGCCGGGGGGGTACTACGAGCAGTACTTC

V: TRBV27
D: NA
J: TRBJ2-5
CDR3: CASSRGGRETQYF
DNA: TGTGCCAGCAGCAGAGGCGGGCGTGAGACCCAGTACTTC

V: TRBV28
D: NA
J: TRBJ2-7
CDR3: CASRLGGSSYEQYF
DNA: TGTGCCAGCCGCCTTGGGGGCAGTTCCTACGAGCAGTACTTC

V: TRBV15
D: NA
J: TRBJ1-4
CDR3: CATSRDPGNGEKLFF
DNA: TGTGCCACCAGCAGAGATCCAGGGAATGGGGAAAAACTGTTTTTT

V: TRBV2
D: NA
J: TRBJ1-1
CDR3: CASSQSGREAFF
DNA: TGTGCCAGCAGCCAAAGCGGGAGGGAAGCTTTCTTT

V: TRBV9
D: NA
J: TRBJ1-2
CDR3: CASSVGSAGGYTF
DNA: TGTGCCAGCAGCGTAGGGTCGGCGGGAGGCTACACCTTC

V: TRBV2
D: NA
J: TRBJ2-3
CDR3: CASSGGLGGTDTQYF
DNA: TGTGCCAGCAGTGGCGGTCTAGGAGGCACAGATACGCAGTATTTT

V: TRBV7-9
D: NA
J: TRBJ1-2
CDR3: CASSKDSLYGYTF
DNA: TGTGCCAGCAGTAAAGACAGTCTCTATGGCTACACCTTC

V: TRBV9
D: TRBD1
J: TRBJ1-1
CDR3: CASSAIPTGAEAFF
DNA: TGTGCCAGCAGCGCCATACCGACAGGGGCTGAAGCTTTCTTT

V: TRBV19
D: TRBD1
J: TRBJ1-5
CDR3: CASSIFRGQTLNQPQHF
DNA: TGTGCCAGTAGTATATTTCGGGGACAGACACTTAATCAGCCCCAGCATTTT

V: TRBV18
D: TRBD1
J: TRBJ2-7
CDR3: CASSPPATGSSYEQYF
DNA: TGTGCCAGCTCACCTCCCGCGACAGGGTCTAGCTACGAGCAGTACTTC

V: TRBV29-1
D: TRBD1
J: TRBJ2-2
CDR3: CSVDTGAHTGELFF
DNA: TGCAGCGTTGACACAGGGGCCCACACCGGGGAGCTGTTTTTT

V: TRBV9
D: TRBD1
J: TRBJ1-1
CDR3: CASSPPQGMNTEAFF
DNA: TGTGCCAGCAGCCCTCCACAGGGGATGAACACTGAAGCTTTCTTT

V: TRBV6-1
D: NA
J: TRBJ1-5
CDR3: CASREQVNQPQHF
DNA: TGTGCCAGCAGAGAACAGGTAAACCAGCCCCAGCATTTT

V: TRBV5-4
D: TRBD1
J: TRBJ2-7
CDR3: CASSLQGKNSYEQYF
DNA: TGTGCCAGCAGCTTACAGGGGAAAAATTCCTACGAGCAGTACTTC

V: TRBV28
D: NA
J: TRBJ1-2
CDR3: CASSPDHSLYGYTF
DNA: TGTGCCAGCAGCCCAGATCACAGCCTTTATGGCTACACCTTC

V: TRBV27
D: NA
J: TRBJ1-3
CDR3: CASSTRGGNTIYF
DNA: TGTGCCAGCAGTACACGGGGTGGAAACACCATATATTTT

V: TRBV5-1
D: NA
J: TRBJ1-1
CDR3: CASSLVAADEAFF
DNA: TGCGCCAGCAGCTTGGTCGCGGCAGATGAAGCTTTCTTT

V: TRBV7-2
D: TRBD1
J: TRBJ2-7
CDR3: CASSPGQGALGATYEQYF
DNA: TGTGCCAGCAGCCCCGGACAGGGGGCGCTTGGGGCGACTTACGAGCAGTACTTC

V: TRBV5-1
D: NA
J: TRBJ1-1
CDR3: CASDLDSLGTEAFF
DNA: TGCGCCAGCGACTTGGACAGCTTAGGAACTGAAGCTTTCTTT

V: TRBV5-4
D: TRBD2
J: TRBJ2-3
CDR3: CASSWTSGGWGTDTQYF
DNA: TGTGCCAGCAGCTGGACTAGCGGAGGTTGGGGTACAGATACGCAGTATTTT

V: TRBV19
D: NA
J: TRBJ2-6
CDR3: CASSIVAGAGANVLTF
DNA: TGTGCCAGTAGTATAGTCGCAGGGGCTGGGGCCAACGTCCTGACTTTC

V: TRBV5-1
D: NA
J: TRBJ1-2
CDR3: CASSNTGTPNYGYTF
DNA: TGCGCCAGCAGCAACACCGGGACACCTAACTATGGCTACACCTTC

V: TRBV6-6
D: TRBD1
J: TRBJ1-1
CDR3: CASSPGQGANTEAFF
DNA: TGTGCCAGCAGTCCCGGACAGGGGGCGAACACTGAAGCTTTCTTT

V: TRBV4-3
D: TRBD1
J: TRBJ2-7
CDR3: CASSQGWTGGYEQYF
DNA: TGCGCCAGCAGCCAAGGCTGGACAGGGGGCTACGAGCAGTACTTC

V: TRBV30
D: NA
J: TRBJ1-5
CDR3: CAWSRGGINQPQHF
DNA: TGTGCCTGGAGCCGGGGGGGGATCAATCAGCCCCAGCATTTT

V: TRBV7-2
D: TRBD1
J: TRBJ1-4
CDR3: CASSSPGQINEKLFF
DNA: TGTGCCAGCAGCTCCCCGGGACAGATTAATGAAAAACTGTTTTTT

V: TRBV7-6
D: TRBD2
J: TRBJ2-2
CDR3: CASSPLAGEYTGELFF
DNA: TGTGCCAGCAGCCCCCTAGCGGGAGAGTACACCGGGGAGCTGTTTTTT

V: TRBV9
D: TRBD1
J: TRBJ1-4
CDR3: CASSVERGPPNEKLFF
DNA: TGTGCCAGCAGCGTAGAGAGGGGGCCCCCTAATGAAAAACTGTTTTTT

V: TRBV4-3
D: TRBD1
J: TRBJ1-3
CDR3: CASSQDLGQRNTIYF
DNA: TGCGCCAGCAGCCAAGATCTGGGACAGCGAAACACCATATATTTT